The 11 T cell receptor beta chains below come from one sample, sequenced in a study of CD8 T cells in ankylosing spondylitis. MiXCR was run by TCRdb on the 5' RACE reads, yielding one entry per CDR3 protein. Of approximately 100,000 distinct CDR3 sequences listed, less than 25% are singletons. The sequencing sample was made of synovial fluid, either unsorted or a sorted T cell fraction (not recorded which). All receptors come from a male donor with ankylosing spondylitis.

This chain uses TRBV14 with TRBJ2-1, with TRBD1 as a possible D gene (5 bases). The V gene lost 1 base and the J gene lost 9 bases, with 16 bases spanning the gap. This CDR3 has 15 amino acids. Germline CDR1 reads SGHDN; CDR2 reads FVKESK. The CDR3 here is CASSQGHHQGSEQFF. In DNA, the CDR3 is TGTGCCAGCAGCCAAGGCCACCACCAGGGAAGTGAGCAGTTCTTC. Looking up the rest from reference TRBV14 and TRBJ2-1 gives the full variable domain: EAGVTQFPSHSVIEKGQTVTLRCDPISGHDNLYWYRRVMGKEIKFLLHFVKESKQDESGMPNNRFLAERTGGTYSTLKVQPAELEDSGVYFCASSQGHHQGSEQFFGPGTRLTVL.

This clonotype was detected a few times. The CDR3 region is CASSLLRGYGYTF. The DNA for the CDR3 is TGCGCCAGCAGCTTGTTAAGAGGCTATGGCTACACCTTC. The chain is built from TRBV5-1 and TRBJ1-2; D remains ambiguous. The germline V and J ends were trimmed by 1 base and 4 bases, with 8 bases remaining between them. The CDR3 sequence is 13 residues long. From germline, CDR1 is SGHRS and CDR2 YFSETQ.

The chain has TRBV3-1 and TRBJ2-1; 9 bases match TRBD2. Germline V lookup: CDR1 LGHDT, CDR2 YNNKEL (reference sequence). Trimming cost V 8 bases and J 5 bases; bases outside gene matches: 7. CDR3 size: 14 residues. The CDR3 loop is CASLGTSSNNEQFF. The CDR3 bases are TGTGCCAGCCTAGGGACTAGCAGTAACAATGAGCAGTTCTTC.

This clonotype appeared a few times. V and J are TRBV30 and TRBJ2-2; maybe TRBD1 (6 bases). Germline CDR1 reads GTSNPN; CDR2 reads SVGIG (reference sequence). The CDR3 runs 12 residues. Trimming shortened V by 5 bases and J by 6 bases, and 10 bases separated the two germline ends. This chain's CDR3 is CAWEKGAGELFF. DNA for the CDR3: TGTGCCTGGGAGAAGGGGGCCGGGGAGCTGTTTTTT. Full variable domain (rest looked up from reference TRBV30 and TRBJ2-2): SQTIHQWPATLVQPVGSPLSLECTVEGTSNPNLYWYRQAAGRGLQLLFYSVGIGQISSEVPQNLSASRPQDRQFILSSKKLLLSDSGFYLCAWEKGAGELFFGEGSRLTVL.

V is TRBV7-8 and J is TRBJ2-1, with D tentatively TRBD2 (6 bases). V lost 3 bases and J lost 1, with 19 bases in between. Germline CDR1 SGHVS, CDR2 FQNEAQ. CDR3 length: 18 residues. CDR3 nucleotides: TGTGCCAGCAGCTTTACCGGAGGGAAGCGCAGGTCCTACAATGAGCAGTTCTTC. Protein product: CASSFTGGKRRSYNEQFF.

At least ten counts were recorded for this clonotype. The rearrangement links TRBV14 to TRBJ2-1; the match to TRBD2 covers 7 bases. The CDR3 consists of 12 residues. V lost 4 bases and J lost 11; bases outside the gene matches: 5. Germline V gene lookup returns CDR1 SGHDN and CDR2 FVKESK. CDR3 bases: TGTGCCAGCAGCCGGCCGGGACTACAGCAGTTCTTC. It is translated as CASSRPGLQQFF.

This clonotype appeared a few times. The genes are TRBV27 and TRBJ1-5; the D gene is possibly TRBD1 (6 bases). V was clipped by 3 bases and J by 2 bases, with 8 bases between them. Germline V gives CDR1 MNHEY, CDR2 SMNVEV (reference sequence). The CDR3 loop spans 14 amino acids. DNA for the CDR3: TGTGCCAGCAGTTTCAGACAGGGCAATCAGCCCCAGCATTTT. Its translation is CASSFRQGNQPQHF.

This clonotype was picked up a small number of times. The chain uses TRBV6-6 and TRBJ2-3, with no clear D. The CDR3 spans 13 residues. The V and J ends lost 6 bases and 4 bases respectively, with 11 bases between them. Per the germline V gene, CDR1 is MNHNY and CDR2 is SVGAGI (reference sequence). CDR3 DNA: TGTGCCAGCAGGCCGGCAGCCCCAGATACGCAGTATTTT. This encodes CASRPAAPDTQYF.

This clonotype was found a few times. This chain uses TRBV29-1 with TRBJ1-4; 8 nucleotides line up with TRBD1. V lost 0 bases and J lost 8; bases outside the gene matches: 8. CDR3 length: 15 amino acids. The germline V gene has CDR1 SQVTM and CDR2 ANQGSEA. The CDR3 loop is CSVEDWQGAGEKLFF. In nucleotides, the CDR3 is TGCAGCGTTGAAGATTGGCAGGGGGCCGGCGAAAAACTGTTTTTT. Full variable domain (rest looked up from reference TRBV29-1 and TRBJ1-4): SAVISQKPSRDICQRGTSLTIQCQVDSQVTMMFWYRQQPGQSLTLIATANQGSEATYESGFVIDKFPISRPNLTFSTLTVSNMSPEDSSIYLCSVEDWQGAGEKLFFGSGTQLSVL.

This clonotype occurred a few times. The CDR3 protein is CASSVGGGGFRTEAFF. The CDR3, as DNA: TGTGCCAGCAGCGTAGGCGGGGGGGGTTTTCGCACTGAAGCTTTCTTT. V is TRBV9 and J is TRBJ1-1, with D possibly TRBD1 on 5 matching bases. There are 16 residues in the CDR3. Trimming removed 0 bases at V and 4 bases at J, with 16 bases between. Looked up from germline, CDR1 is SGDLS and CDR2 is YYNGEE.

This rearrangement joins TRBV12-3 or TRBV12-4 to TRBJ2-2, with D possibly TRBD1 on 6 matching bases. V shed 7 bases and J shed 0 bases, with 12 bases lying between them. This CDR3 region has 15 residues. CDR3 protein: CASKPRDTNTGELFF. The CDR3 bases are TGTGCCAGCAAGCCCAGGGACACGAACACCGGGGAGCTGTTTTTT.